This T cell receptor beta chain was found in a study of blood T cell repertoires in COVID-19. Which cohort a participant joined came from the clinical history participants gave. J lost 6 bases, V lost 1 base, and 5 bases had no gene match. Germline CDR1 and CDR2: SNHLY and FYNNEI. The CDR3 has 15 amino acids. Produced via immunoSEQ multiplex PCR; TCRdb's table is partial and in-frame only. Counted here are about 190,000 clones, around 80% occurring once; the ten biggest clones make up approximately 16%. Sequences were obtained from PBMCs or T cells enriched from blood (not recorded which). V usage is TRBV2 and J usage is TRBJ2-7, with 11 positions matching TRBD2. The sequence was obtained from a woman in her forties or fifties with acute COVID-19. In nucleotides, the CDR3 is TGTGCCAGCAGTGAAGATAGCGGGGGGGTTGGCGAGCAGTACGTC. Encoded protein: CASSEDSGGVGEQYV.